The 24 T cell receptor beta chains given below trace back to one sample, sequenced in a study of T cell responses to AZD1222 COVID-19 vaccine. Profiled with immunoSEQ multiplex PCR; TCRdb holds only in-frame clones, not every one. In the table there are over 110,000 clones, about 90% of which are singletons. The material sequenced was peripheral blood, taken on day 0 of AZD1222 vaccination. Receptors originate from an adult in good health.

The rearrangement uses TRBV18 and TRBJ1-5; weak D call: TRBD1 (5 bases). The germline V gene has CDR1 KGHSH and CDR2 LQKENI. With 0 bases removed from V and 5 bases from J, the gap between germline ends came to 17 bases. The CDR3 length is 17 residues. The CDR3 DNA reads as TGTGCCAGCTCACCACCGTGGACACACGAAATATATCAGCCCCAGCATTTT. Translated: CASSPPWTHEIYQPQHF. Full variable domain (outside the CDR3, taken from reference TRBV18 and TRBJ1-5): NAGVMQNPRHLVRRRGQEARLRCSPMKGHSHVYWYRQLPEEGLKFMVYLQKENIIDESGMPKERFSAEFPKEGPSILRIQQVVRGDSAAYFCASSPPWTHEIYQPQHFGDGTRLSIL.

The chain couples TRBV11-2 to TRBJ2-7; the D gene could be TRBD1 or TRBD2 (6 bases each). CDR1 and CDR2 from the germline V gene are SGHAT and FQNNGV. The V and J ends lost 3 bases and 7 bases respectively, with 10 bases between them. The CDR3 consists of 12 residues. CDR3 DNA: TGTGCCAGCAGCTTGGGGGGCCGTGAGCAGTACTTC. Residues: CASSLGGREQYF.

The DNA for the CDR3 is TGTGCCAGCAGCGTAGTGGGTCAGCCCCAGCATTTT. Translated, it gives CASSVVGQPQHF. The V gene is TRBV9, the J gene TRBJ1-5, with D unresolved. CDR3 length equals 12 residues. Germline values: CDR1 SGDLS, CDR2 YYNGEE. V was shortened by 0 bases and J by 6 bases, with 4 bases between the two germline ends.

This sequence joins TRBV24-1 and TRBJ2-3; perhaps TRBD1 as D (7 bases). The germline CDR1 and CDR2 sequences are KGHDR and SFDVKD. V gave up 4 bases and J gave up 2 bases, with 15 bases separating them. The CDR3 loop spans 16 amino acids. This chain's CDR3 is CATSDPTGEATDTQYF. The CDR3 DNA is TGTGCCACCAGTGACCCTACAGGGGAGGCCACAGATACGCAGTATTTT.

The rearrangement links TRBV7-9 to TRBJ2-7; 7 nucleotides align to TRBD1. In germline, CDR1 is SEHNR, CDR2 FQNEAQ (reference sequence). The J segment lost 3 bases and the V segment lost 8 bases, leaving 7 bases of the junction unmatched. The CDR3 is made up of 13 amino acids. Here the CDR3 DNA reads TGTGCCAGCGTCGGACAGGCAAGCTACGAGCAGTACTTC. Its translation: CASVGQASYEQYF.

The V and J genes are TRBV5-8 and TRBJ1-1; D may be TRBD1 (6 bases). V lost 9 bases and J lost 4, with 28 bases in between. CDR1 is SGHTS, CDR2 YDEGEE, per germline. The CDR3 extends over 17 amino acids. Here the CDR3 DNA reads TGTGCCACTAAACCCAGGGCGGCAGGGGTTCGGGGCACTGAAGCTTTCTTT. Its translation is CATKPRAAGVRGTEAFF.

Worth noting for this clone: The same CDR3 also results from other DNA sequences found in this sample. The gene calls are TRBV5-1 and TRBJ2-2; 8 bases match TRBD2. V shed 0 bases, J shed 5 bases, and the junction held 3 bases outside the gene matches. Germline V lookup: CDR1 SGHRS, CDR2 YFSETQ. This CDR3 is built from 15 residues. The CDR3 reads CASSLGASGTGELFF. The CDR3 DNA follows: TGCGCCAGCAGCTTGGGCGCTAGCGGGACCGGGGAGCTGTTTTTT.

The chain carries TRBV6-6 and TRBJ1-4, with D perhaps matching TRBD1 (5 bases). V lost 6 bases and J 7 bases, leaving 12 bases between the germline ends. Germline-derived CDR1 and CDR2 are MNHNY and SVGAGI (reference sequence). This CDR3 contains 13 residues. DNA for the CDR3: TGTGCCAGCAGGAAGACAGAAATTGAAAAACTGTTTTTT. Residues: CASRKTEIEKLFF.

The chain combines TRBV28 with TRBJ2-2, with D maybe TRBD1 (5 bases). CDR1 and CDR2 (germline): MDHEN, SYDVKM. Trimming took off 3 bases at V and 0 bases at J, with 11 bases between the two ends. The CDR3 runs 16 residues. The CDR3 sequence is CASSFGQGPNTGELFF. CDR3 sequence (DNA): TGTGCCAGCAGTTTCGGGCAGGGCCCGAACACCGGGGAGCTGTTTTTT.

CDR3 region: CASRRDHEQYF. The CDR3 nucleotides read TGTGCCAGCAGAAGGGACCACGAGCAGTACTTC. V gene TRBV5-4 combines with J gene TRBJ2-7, with D perhaps TRBD1 or TRBD2 (5 bases each). V was shortened by 5 bases and J by 5 bases, with 8 bases between the two germline ends. Germline loops: CDR1 SGHNT, CDR2 YYREEE (reference sequence). The CDR3 length is 11 residues.

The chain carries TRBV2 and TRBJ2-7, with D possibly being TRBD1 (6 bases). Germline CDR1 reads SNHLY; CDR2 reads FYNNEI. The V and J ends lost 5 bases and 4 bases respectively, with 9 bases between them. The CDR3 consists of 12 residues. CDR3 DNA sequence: TGTGCCAGCAGTAGGGGGTTGTACGAGCAGTACTTC. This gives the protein CASSRGLYEQYF.

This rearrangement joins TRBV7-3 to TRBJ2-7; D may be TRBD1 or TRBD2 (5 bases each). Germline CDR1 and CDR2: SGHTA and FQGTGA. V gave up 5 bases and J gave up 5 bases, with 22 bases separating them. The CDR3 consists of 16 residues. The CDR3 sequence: CASSLRGGVPFDEQYF. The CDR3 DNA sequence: TGTGCCAGCAGCCTTCGTGGGGGAGTCCCTTTCGACGAGCAGTACTTC. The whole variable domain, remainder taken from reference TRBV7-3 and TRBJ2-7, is GAGVSQTPSNKVTEKGKYVELRCDPISGHTALYWYRQSLGQGPEFLIYFQGTGAADDSGLPNDRFFAVRPEGSVSTLKIQRTERGDSAVYLCASSLRGGVPFDEQYFGPGTRLTVT.

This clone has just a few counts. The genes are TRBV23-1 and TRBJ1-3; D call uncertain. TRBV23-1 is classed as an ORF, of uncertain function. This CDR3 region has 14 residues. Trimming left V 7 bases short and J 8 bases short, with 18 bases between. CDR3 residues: CASTITDTSYTIYF. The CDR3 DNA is TGCGCCAGCACCATCACCGACACCTCCTACACCATATATTTT.

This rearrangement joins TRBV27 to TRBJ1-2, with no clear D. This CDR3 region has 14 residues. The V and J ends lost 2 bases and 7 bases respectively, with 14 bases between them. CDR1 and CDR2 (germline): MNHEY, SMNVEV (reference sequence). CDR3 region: CASSLRGRVSGYTF. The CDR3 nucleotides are TGTGCCAGCAGTTTACGCGGGCGTGTTAGTGGCTACACCTTC.

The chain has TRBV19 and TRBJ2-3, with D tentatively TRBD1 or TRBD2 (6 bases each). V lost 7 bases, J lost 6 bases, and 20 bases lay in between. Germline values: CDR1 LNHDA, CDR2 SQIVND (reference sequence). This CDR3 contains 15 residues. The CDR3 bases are TGTGCCAGTACCCTGGGGGCGGGACCGGCGGATACGCAGTATTTT. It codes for CASTLGAGPADTQYF.

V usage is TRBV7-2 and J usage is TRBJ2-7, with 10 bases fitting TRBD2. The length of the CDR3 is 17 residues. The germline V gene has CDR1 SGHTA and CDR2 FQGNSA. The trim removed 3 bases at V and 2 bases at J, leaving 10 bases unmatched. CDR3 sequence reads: CASSLQVTSGQTYEQYF. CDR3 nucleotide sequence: TGTGCCAGCAGCTTGCAGGTGACTAGCGGGCAAACCTACGAGCAGTACTTC. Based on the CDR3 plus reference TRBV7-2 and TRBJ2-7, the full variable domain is GAGVSQSPSNKVTEKGKDVELRCDPISGHTALYWYRQSLGQGLEFLIYFQGNSAPDKSGLPSDRFSAERTGGSVSTLTIQRTQQEDSAVYLCASSLQVTSGQTYEQYFGPGTRLTVT.

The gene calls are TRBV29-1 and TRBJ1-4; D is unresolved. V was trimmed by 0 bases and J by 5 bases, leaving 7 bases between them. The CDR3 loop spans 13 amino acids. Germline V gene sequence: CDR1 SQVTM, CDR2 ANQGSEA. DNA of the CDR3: TGCAGCGTTGAAGACAGGATCAATGAAAAACTGTTTTTT. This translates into CSVEDRINEKLFF.

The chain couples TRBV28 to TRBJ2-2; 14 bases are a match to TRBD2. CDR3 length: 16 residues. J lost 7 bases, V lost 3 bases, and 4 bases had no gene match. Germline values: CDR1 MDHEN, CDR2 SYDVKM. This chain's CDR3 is CASSLGLAGVLGELFF. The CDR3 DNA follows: TGTGCCAGCAGTTTGGGACTAGCGGGAGTTCTCGGGGAGCTGTTTTTT.

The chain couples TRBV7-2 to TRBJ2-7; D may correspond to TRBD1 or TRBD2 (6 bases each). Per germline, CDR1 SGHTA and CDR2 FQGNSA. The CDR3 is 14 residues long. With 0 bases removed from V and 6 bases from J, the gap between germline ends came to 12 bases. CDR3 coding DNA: TGTGCCAGCAGCTTAGCGCCGGGGGCCGGCGAGCAGTACTTC. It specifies CASSLAPGAGEQYF.

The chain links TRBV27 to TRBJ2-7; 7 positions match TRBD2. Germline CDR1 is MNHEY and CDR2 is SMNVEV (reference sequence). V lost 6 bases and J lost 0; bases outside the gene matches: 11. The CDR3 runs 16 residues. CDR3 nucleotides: TGTGCCAGCAGCCCTAACGGGGGGTTCCCCTCCTACGAGCAGTACTTC. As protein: CASSPNGGFPSYEQYF.

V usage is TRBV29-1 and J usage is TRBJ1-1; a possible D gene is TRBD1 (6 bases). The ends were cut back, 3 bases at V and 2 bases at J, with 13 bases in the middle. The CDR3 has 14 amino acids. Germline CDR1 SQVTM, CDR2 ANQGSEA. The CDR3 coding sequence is TGCAGCGTTGACAGGGGCCTAGGAAACACTGAAGCTTTCTTT. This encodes CSVDRGLGNTEAFF.

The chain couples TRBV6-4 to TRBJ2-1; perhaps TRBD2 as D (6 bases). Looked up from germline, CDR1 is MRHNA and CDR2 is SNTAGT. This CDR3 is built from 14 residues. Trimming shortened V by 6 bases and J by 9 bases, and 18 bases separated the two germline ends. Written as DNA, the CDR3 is TGTGCCAGCAGCGCGAGACTAGATGTTGCTGAGCAGTTCTTC. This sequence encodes CASSARLDVAEQFF.

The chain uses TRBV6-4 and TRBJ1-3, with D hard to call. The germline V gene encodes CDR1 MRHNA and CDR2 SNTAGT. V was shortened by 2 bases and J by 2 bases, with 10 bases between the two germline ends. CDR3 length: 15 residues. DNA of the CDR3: TGTGCCAGCAGTGACCGCGGAGGGACTGGAAACACCATATATTTT. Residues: CASSDRGGTGNTIYF.

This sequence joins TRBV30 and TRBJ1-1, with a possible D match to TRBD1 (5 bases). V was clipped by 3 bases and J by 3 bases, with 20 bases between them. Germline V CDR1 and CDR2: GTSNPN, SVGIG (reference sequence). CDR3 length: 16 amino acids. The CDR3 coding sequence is TGTGCCTGGAGCGTATCCGCGGGACGGGGGGACACTGAAGCTTTCTTT. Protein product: CAWSVSAGRGDTEAFF.